This T cell receptor beta chain appears in the sequencing data of a study of T cells after somatic rescue of genetic block. TCRdb keeps only in-frame clones here, not all; method: immunoSEQ multiplex PCR. The data hold approximately 14,000 clones, with more than 65% observed a single time. Deletions cut 1 base from V and 0 bases from J, with 7 bases between. CDR1 LNHDA and CDR2 SQIVND come from the germline V gene (reference sequence). The CDR3 loop spans 15 amino acids. Specimen: peripheral blood mononuclear cells (PBMCs). The V call is TRBV19, the J call TRBJ1-5, with D tentatively TRBD1 (5 bases). This TCR came from a boy aged 10-17 years. The CDR3 is CASSIVRGSNQPQHF. The CDR3 DNA reads TGTGCCAGTAGTATAGTGAGGGGTAGCAATCAGCCCCAGCATTTT.